Listed below are T cell receptor beta chains from one sample, sequenced in a study of T-cell memory formation after mild COVID-19. TCRdb reanalysed the 5' RACE reads using MiXCR and keeps one entry per CDR3 protein. The sample carries under 250,000 distinct CDR3 sequences, roughly 15% recorded once. The sample comprised PBMCs or a T cell subset sorted from them (not recorded which). The origin of the receptors is an adult woman who had mild COVID-19 (a few samples of this study predate the infection). Cell type and time point are not known. The CDR3 runs from the conserved cysteine through the conserved F or W. The D gene is left open where the match is weak. The size entry is marked missing in some rows and otherwise reads once, few, many or a size class.

cdr3_length	d_call	clone_size	v_call	j_call	cdr3_aa	cdr3_nt
13	NA	NA	TRBV3-1	TRBJ2-2	CASSLQQRGELFF	TGTGCCAGCAGCCTCCAACAACGGGGGGAGCTGTTTTTT
15	NA	NA	TRBV10-3	TRBJ2-2	CASAGTSREAGELFF	TGTGCCTCGGCAGGGACTTCGAGGGAGGCCGGGGAGCTGTTTTTT
15	TRBD1	many	TRBV20-1	TRBJ2-3	CSAANTGGSGDTQYF	TGCAGTGCCGCTAACACAGGGGGCTCTGGAGATACGCAGTATTTT
17	NA	many	TRBV7-2	TRBJ2-3	CASSYRRGGGPSDTQYF	TGTGCCAGCAGCTACCGTAGGGGGGGAGGGCCGTCAGATACGCAGTATTTT
15	NA	many	TRBV5-4	TRBJ2-3	CASSLDMVGTDTQYF	TGTGCCAGCAGCTTGGATATGGTGGGCACAGATACGCAGTATTTT
14	TRBD1	NA	TRBV11-2	TRBJ2-7	CASSWGQGVYEQYF	TGTGCCAGCAGCTGGGGACAGGGGGTCTACGAGCAGTACTTC
15	NA	NA	TRBV12-3/TRBV12-4	TRBJ1-5	CASSPRQGGNQPQHF	TGTGCCAGCAGTCCCCGCCAGGGAGGCAATCAGCCCCAGCATTTT
16	TRBD1	few	TRBV2	TRBJ1-2	CASTEGGRGRFYGYTF	TGTGCCAGCACCGAAGGGGGCAGGGGGCGGTTCTATGGCTACACCTTC
15	NA	NA	TRBV7-9	TRBJ2-7	CASSLGGGGLYEQYF	TGTGCCAGCAGCTTAGGTGGCGGTGGGCTCTACGAGCAGTACTTC
16	TRBD2	NA	TRBV3-1	TRBJ2-1	CASSAVAGVTYNEQFF	TGTGCCAGCAGCGCCGTAGCGGGTGTTACCTACAATGAGCAGTTCTTC
13	NA	NA	TRBV6-4	TRBJ2-3	CASSPQATDTQYF	TGTGCCAGCAGTCCCCAAGCCACAGATACGCAGTATTTT